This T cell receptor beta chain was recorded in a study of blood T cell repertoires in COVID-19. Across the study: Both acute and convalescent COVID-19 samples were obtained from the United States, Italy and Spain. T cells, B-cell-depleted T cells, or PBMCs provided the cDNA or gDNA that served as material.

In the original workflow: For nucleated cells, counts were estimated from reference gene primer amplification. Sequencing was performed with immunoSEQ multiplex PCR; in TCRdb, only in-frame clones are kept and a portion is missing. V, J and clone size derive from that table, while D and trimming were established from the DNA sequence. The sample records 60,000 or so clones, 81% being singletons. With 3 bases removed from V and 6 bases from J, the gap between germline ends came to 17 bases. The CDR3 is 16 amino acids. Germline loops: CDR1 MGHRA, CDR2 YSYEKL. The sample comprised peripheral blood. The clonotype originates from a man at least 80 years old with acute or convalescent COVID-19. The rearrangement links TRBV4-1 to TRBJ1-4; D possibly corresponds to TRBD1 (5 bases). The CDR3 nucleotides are TGCGCCAGCAGCCATAACCAGGGTAATGTGGATGAAAAACTGTTTTTT. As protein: CASSHNQGNVDEKLFF.